This T cell receptor (beta chain) originates from a study of T cells in Graves' hyperthyroidism and ophthalmopathy. Study-wide results and limits: Most thyroid clonotypes that were expanded above 0.001 also turned up in blood. Ophthalmopathy prediction by the model preceded onset by a median about 6 months.

This CDR3 contains 16 residues. V gave up 4 bases and J gave up 0 bases; unmatched junction bases: 5. CDR1 and CDR2 from the germline V gene are LNHDA and SQIVND (reference sequence). On this clonotype itself: What it recognizes is unknown.

There were TCR beta CDR3 regions amplified from RNA transcripts. A first-round RT-PCR of the TCR CDR3 used the HTBI primer set. Each CDR3 protein is one row after TCRdb ran MiXCR on the multiplex PCR reads. The table lists 610,000 or so distinct CDR3 sequences, about half of them singletons, with about 7.8% in the top ten. No progression to ophthalmopathy during 18 months of follow-up defined stable disease. Investigators excluded patients with uncontrolled infection, other autoimmune disease, pregnancy or lactation. This TCR was recovered from a woman aged 18-29 years with Graves' hyperthyroidism. This chain uses TRBV19 with TRBJ2-1, with 8 positions matching TRBD2. Input material: peripheral blood or thyroid tissue (not recorded which). The DNA for the CDR3 is TGTGCCAGTAGTAGCTTAGCGGGACACTCCTACAATGAGCAGTTCTTC. Amino acid sequence: CASSSLAGHSYNEQFF. The variable domain in full, with the rest retrieved from reference TRBV19 and TRBJ2-1, is DGGITQSPKYLFRKEGQNVTLSCEQNLNHDAMYWYRQDPGQGLRLIYYSQIVNDFQKGDIAEGYSVSREKKESFPLTVTSAQKNPTAFYLCASSSLAGHSYNEQFFGPGTRLTVL.